The 30 T cell receptor beta chains below come from one sample, sequenced in a study of tumor-infiltrating lymphocytes in localized non-small cell lung cancer. Clones were sequenced by immunoSEQ multiplex PCR, and TCRdb holds only the in-frame ones, with some missing. The table shows around 23,000 clones, with 73% occurring only once. The sample was lung tumor tissue. The receptors originated from a human donor with non-small cell lung cancer.

The genes are TRBV7-9 and TRBJ2-7; no firm D call. CDR1 and CDR2 from the germline V gene are SEHNR and FQNEAQ (reference sequence). The CDR3 extends over 17 amino acids. V was cut by 1 base and J by 0 bases, with 16 bases left in between. CDR3 in amino acids: CASSLDSWARSSYEQYF. DNA for the CDR3: TGTGCCAGCAGCTTAGATTCGTGGGCGCGGAGCTCCTACGAGCAGTACTTC.

The V and J genes are TRBV9 and TRBJ2-7, with D perhaps TRBD2 (6 bases). V was shortened by 0 bases and J by 3 bases, with 13 bases between the two germline ends. Germline lookup yields CDR1 SGDLS and CDR2 YYNGEE. The CDR3 loop spans 15 amino acids. The CDR3 region has the DNA TGTGCCAGCAGCGTAGGTACAGCGGGCAGCTACGAGCAGTACTTC. It translates to CASSVGTAGSYEQYF.

V gene TRBV11-2 combines with J gene TRBJ2-7, with D unresolved. The CDR3 totals 15 residues. CDR1 and CDR2 from the germline V gene are SGHAT and FQNNGV. Deletions cut 3 bases from V and 3 bases from J, with 15 bases between. The CDR3 nucleotides are TGTGCCAGCAGCTTGGGTAATATCGGCGGCTACGAGCAGTACTTC. Amino acids: CASSLGNIGGYEQYF.

The chain's CDR3 is CASAVRREAYNEQFF. The CDR3 nucleotides are TGTGCCAGTGCCGTGAGGCGGGAGGCCTACAATGAGCAGTTCTTC. The rearrangement links TRBV19 to TRBJ2-1; 8 positions match TRBD2. Looked up from germline, CDR1 is LNHDA and CDR2 is SQIVND (reference sequence). The V segment lost 8 bases and the J segment 2 bases; nucleotides outside the gene matches: 8. CDR3 length: 15 residues. Based on the CDR3 plus reference TRBV19 and TRBJ2-1, the full variable domain is DGGITQSPKYLFRKEGQNVTLSCEQNLNHDAMYWYRQDPGQGLRLIYYSQIVNDFQKGDIAEGYSVSREKKESFPLTVTSAQKNPTAFYLCASAVRREAYNEQFFGPGTRLTVL.

The rearrangement joins TRBV7-2 to TRBJ2-3, with TRBD2 identical over 7 bases. Germline trimming cut 9 bases from V and 2 bases from J; bases unmatched to any gene: 11. CDR1 and CDR2 (germline): SGHTA, FQGNSA. This CDR3 region has 15 residues. The CDR3 DNA reads TGTGCCAGTCGTCCAGCGGGGTCCCTCACAGATACGCAGTATTTT. It codes for CASRPAGSLTDTQYF.

J is TRBJ2-5 and V is TRBV14; no reliable D call. The ends were cut back, 0 bases at V and 5 bases at J, with 19 bases in the middle. Per germline, CDR1 SGHDN and CDR2 FVKESK. This CDR3 spans 17 amino acids. In DNA form, the CDR3 reads TGTGCCAGCAGCCAAGATGGGCAATTCCTCGGAGAGGAGACCCAGTACTTC. This codes for CASSQDGQFLGEETQYF. Together with reference TRBV14 and TRBJ2-5, the CDR3 gives the full variable domain: EAGVTQFPSHSVIEKGQTVTLRCDPISGHDNLYWYRRVMGKEIKFLLHFVKESKQDESGMPNNRFLAERTGGTYSTLKVQPAELEDSGVYFCASSQDGQFLGEETQYFGPGTRLLVL.

The genes are TRBV7-2 and TRBJ2-3, with D tentatively TRBD2 (6 bases). Germline lookup yields CDR1 SGHTA and CDR2 FQGNSA. V gave up 7 bases and J gave up 2 bases, with 13 bases separating them. The CDR3 contains 14 residues. The CDR3 here is CASTPGLSTDTQYF. The DNA of the CDR3 is TGTGCCAGCACCCCGGGACTTTCCACAGATACGCAGTATTTT.

In this sample, this clone turned up once. This chain connects TRBV18 to TRBJ1-2, with D possibly being TRBD1 (5 bases). CDR1 is KGHSH and CDR2 is LQKENI in the germline V gene. The CDR3 runs to 17 residues. V was clipped by 2 bases and J by 2 bases, with 18 bases between them. CDR3 region: CASSPDRDPRTNYGYTF. The CDR3 DNA follows: TGTGCCAGCTCACCAGACCGGGACCCAAGAACCAACTATGGCTACACCTTC.

CDR3 nucleotides: TGTGCCTGGAGTGTGGACAGGGTAGTCACTGAAGCTTTCTTT. It yields the protein CAWSVDRVVTEAFF. The chain combines TRBV30 with TRBJ1-1; 8 nucleotides align to TRBD1. V dropped 0 bases and J dropped 4; count of bases not matched to a gene: 4. The CDR3 extends over 14 amino acids. The germline V gene has CDR1 GTSNPN and CDR2 SVGIG (reference sequence).

By sample fraction, this clone is medium-sized. The chain couples TRBV30 to TRBJ2-7; 11 bases are a match to TRBD2. The CDR3 has 13 residues. V was clipped by 4 bases and J by 4 bases; unmatched bases: 3. Germline CDR1 is GTSNPN and CDR2 is SVGIG (reference sequence). Here the CDR3 reads CAWMTSGTYEQYF. The CDR3 coding sequence is TGTGCCTGGATGACTAGCGGGACTTACGAGCAGTACTTC. The whole variable domain, remainder taken from reference TRBV30 and TRBJ2-7, is SQTIHQWPATLVQPVGSPLSLECTVEGTSNPNLYWYRQAAGRGLQLLFYSVGIGQISSEVPQNLSASRPQDRQFILSSKKLLLSDSGFYLCAWMTSGTYEQYFGPGTRLTVT.

The sample holds a few counts of this clone. In DNA form, the CDR3 reads TGTGCCAGCAGCTTAGGATATTTGGGGCCAAAGACCCAGTACTTC. Translating it yields CASSLGYLGPKTQYF. The chain employs TRBV11-3 and TRBJ2-5; possibly TRBD1 for D (5 bases). Germline values: CDR1 SGHNT, CDR2 YENEEA. This CDR3 spans 15 amino acids. V shed 1 base and J shed 6 bases, with 15 bases lying between them.

The V and J genes are TRBV7-2 and TRBJ1-2; TRBD1 aligns across 9 bases. Germline CDR1 reads SGHTA; CDR2 reads FQGNSA. V gave up 3 bases and J gave up 4 bases; unmatched junction bases: 12. This CDR3 region has 17 residues. Written as DNA, the CDR3 is TGTGCCAGCAGCTTCCCCGGGACAGGGAAGAATCGCTATGGCTACACCTTC. It codes for CASSFPGTGKNRYGYTF. Based on the CDR3 plus reference TRBV7-2 and TRBJ1-2, the full variable domain is GAGVSQSPSNKVTEKGKDVELRCDPISGHTALYWYRQSLGQGLEFLIYFQGNSAPDKSGLPSDRFSAERTGGSVSTLTIQRTQQEDSAVYLCASSFPGTGKNRYGYTFGSGTRLTVV.

The genes are TRBV7-9 and TRBJ1-1, with 9 nucleotides matching TRBD1. The germline CDR1 and CDR2 sequences are SEHNR and FQNEAQ (reference sequence). V lost 1 base and J lost 6; bases outside the gene matches: 9. The length of the CDR3 is 16 residues. The CDR3 region is CASSLGINRGQAEAFF. CDR3 bases: TGTGCCAGCAGCTTAGGGATTAACAGGGGGCAAGCTGAAGCTTTCTTT.

This clone has a handful of counts. The chain has TRBV6-5 and TRBJ1-5, with TRBD1 as a possible D gene (6 bases). Germline V gene lookup returns CDR1 MNHEY and CDR2 SVGAGI. Trimming pared 2 bases from V and 3 bases from J, leaving 8 bases between. The CDR3 consists of 14 residues. The CDR3 loop reads CASSYRGNNQPQHF. CDR3 DNA sequence: TGTGCCAGCAGTTACAGGGGGAACAATCAGCCCCAGCATTTT.

The genes are TRBV7-2 and TRBJ1-2; the match to TRBD1 covers 7 bases. Germline CDR1 SGHTA, CDR2 FQGNSA. There are 14 residues in the CDR3. J lost 6 bases, V lost 4 bases, and 8 bases had no gene match. CDR3 coding DNA: TGTGCCAGCAGCTCTCGGGGGCAGGGGGATGGCTACACCTTC. It encodes CASSSRGQGDGYTF.

V is TRBV7-8 and J is TRBJ2-7; no reliable D call. CDR1 and CDR2 from the germline V gene are SGHVS and FQNEAQ. The germline V and J ends were trimmed by 7 bases and 1 base, with 11 bases remaining between them. This CDR3 has 13 residues. The CDR3 sequence is CASTRGISYEQYF. Written as DNA, the CDR3 is TGTGCCAGCACTCGCGGCATATCCTACGAGCAGTACTTC.

V gene TRBV4-1 combines with J gene TRBJ2-3, with 10 bases identical to TRBD1. Trimming took 3 bases from V and 2 from J; bases not matched to a gene: 5. Looked up from germline, CDR1 is MGHRA and CDR2 is YSYEKL. The CDR3 runs 16 residues. CDR3 coding DNA: TGCGCCAGCAGCCAGAGTGGACAGGGGGACACAGATACGCAGTATTTT. Residues: CASSQSGQGDTDTQYF.

The chain employs TRBV7-2 and TRBJ2-5; TRBD2 matches 9 bases. V dropped 5 bases and J dropped 7; count of bases not matched to a gene: 8. Germline V gene data show CDR1 as SGHTA and CDR2 as FQGNSA. The CDR3 runs to 14 residues. This chain's CDR3 is CASSPPTSGRTQYF. CDR3 coding DNA: TGTGCCAGCAGCCCCCCGACTAGCGGTCGGACCCAGTACTTC.

The chain carries TRBV18 and TRBJ2-6; D remains unclear. V was trimmed by 3 bases and J by 2 bases, leaving 5 bases between them. Per germline, CDR1 KGHSH and CDR2 LQKENI. CDR3 length: 14 amino acids. The CDR3 reads CASSPSPGANVLTF. The CDR3 DNA is TGTGCCAGCTCACCGTCCCCTGGGGCCAACGTCCTGACTTTC.

This chain uses TRBV7-2 with TRBJ1-5; possible D gene TRBD1, 5 bases. V lost 3 bases, J lost 4 bases, and 13 bases lay in between. This CDR3 comprises 15 residues. CDR1 and CDR2 from the germline V gene are SGHTA and FQGNSA. The CDR3 loop is CASSLMVRDNQPQHF. CDR3 nucleotide sequence: TGTGCCAGCAGCTTGATGGTCAGGGATAATCAGCCCCAGCATTTT.

The table lists this clone with a count of one. The rearrangement links TRBV4-1 to TRBJ2-7; D uncertain. CDR1 and CDR2 (germline): MGHRA, YSYEKL. CDR3 length: 13 residues. Trimming pared 6 bases from V and 2 bases from J, leaving 11 bases between. The CDR3 DNA reads TGCGCCAGCAGTCAGGCCGTCCCCTACGAGCAGTACTTC. Translation: CASSQAVPYEQYF.

This clone has more than one count but fewer than ten. This chain links TRBV18 with TRBJ1-5; 10 bases fit TRBD1. Germline V gene lookup returns CDR1 KGHSH and CDR2 LQKENI. V was clipped by 1 base and J by 7 bases; unmatched bases: 1. This CDR3 spans 14 amino acids. Written as DNA, the CDR3 is TGTGCCAGCTCACCACGACAGGGGGCACAGCCCCAGCATTTT. This sequence encodes CASSPRQGAQPQHF.

The chain links TRBV6-6 to TRBJ1-2, with D possibly being TRBD1 (6 bases). The V and J ends lost 2 bases and 4 bases respectively, with 14 bases between them. The germline CDR1 and CDR2 sequences are MNHNY and SVGAGI (reference sequence). This CDR3 is 15 amino acids long. As DNA, the CDR3 is TGTGCCAGCAGTTACGCGATTAGGACAGTCTATGGCTACACCTTC. It translates to CASSYAIRTVYGYTF.

A few counts support this clone. The chain uses TRBV28 and TRBJ2-5; D is undetermined. Germline values: CDR1 MDHEN, CDR2 SYDVKM. The CDR3 has 13 residues. V lost 5 bases to trimming and J lost 5 bases, with 12 bases between them. CDR3 nucleotide sequence: TGTGCCAGCAGTAACCAGCTAAGGGAGACCCAGTACTTC. Amino acid sequence: CASSNQLRETQYF.

The chain combines TRBV7-2 with TRBJ2-4; 14 nucleotides match TRBD2. V shed 4 bases and J 2 bases; nucleotides not matched to a gene: 7. Per the germline V gene, CDR1 is SGHTA and CDR2 is FQGNSA. The CDR3 contains 18 residues. The CDR3 loop is CASSSRGTSGGSKNIQYF. DNA for the CDR3: TGTGCCAGCAGCTCGAGAGGGACTAGCGGGGGATCCAAAAACATTCAGTACTTC.

The chain uses TRBV7-8 and TRBJ1-3; D uncertain. This CDR3 has 14 residues. Trimming shortened V by 2 bases and J by 2 bases, and 7 bases separated the two germline ends. The V gene's germline CDR1 is SGHVS and CDR2 FQNEAQ. The CDR3 DNA sequence: TGTGCCAGCAGCTTAAATTGGGCTGGAAACACCATATATTTT. The encoded protein is CASSLNWAGNTIYF.

The chain employs TRBV15 and TRBJ1-1, with D uncertain. This CDR3 has 14 residues. The germline V and J ends were trimmed by 0 bases and 1 base, with 6 bases remaining between them. The germline V gene encodes CDR1 LNHNV and CDR2 YYDKDF (reference sequence). CDR3 coding DNA: TGTGCCACCAGCAGAGATATGAAGAACACTGAAGCTTTCTTT. This gives the protein CATSRDMKNTEAFF.

Judged by abundance, this clone is medium-sized. This rearrangement joins TRBV25-1 to TRBJ1-3; tentatively, D is TRBD1 (5 bases). The V and J ends lost 2 bases and 2 bases respectively, with 10 bases between them. Looked up from germline, CDR1 is MGHDK and CDR2 is SYGVNS. The CDR3 sequence is 15 residues long. The CDR3 here is CASSEQGAAGNTIYF. The DNA of the CDR3 is TGTGCCAGCAGTGAACAAGGGGCAGCTGGAAACACCATATATTTT.

The chain couples TRBV4-3 to TRBJ1-4; D is uncertain. Trimming removed 1 base from V and 0 bases from J, with 9 bases in between. Germline V CDR1 and CDR2: LGHNA, YSLEER. This CDR3 region has 16 residues. The CDR3 DNA reads TGCGCCAGCAGCCAAGCGTTCGCAGCAACTAATGAAAAACTGTTTTTT. It encodes CASSQAFAATNEKLFF.

This clone was seen a handful of times. The rearrangement uses TRBV5-4 and TRBJ2-2; either TRBD1 or TRBD2 may supply D (6 bases each). Trimming removed 3 bases at V and 7 bases at J, with 19 bases between. This CDR3 has 16 residues. The germline gives CDR1 SGHNT, CDR2 YYREEE (reference sequence). CDR3 in DNA: TGTGCCAGCAGCTCAGACCGCAAGGGGGGTCTCGGGGAGCTGTTTTTT. This sequence encodes CASSSDRKGGLGELFF.